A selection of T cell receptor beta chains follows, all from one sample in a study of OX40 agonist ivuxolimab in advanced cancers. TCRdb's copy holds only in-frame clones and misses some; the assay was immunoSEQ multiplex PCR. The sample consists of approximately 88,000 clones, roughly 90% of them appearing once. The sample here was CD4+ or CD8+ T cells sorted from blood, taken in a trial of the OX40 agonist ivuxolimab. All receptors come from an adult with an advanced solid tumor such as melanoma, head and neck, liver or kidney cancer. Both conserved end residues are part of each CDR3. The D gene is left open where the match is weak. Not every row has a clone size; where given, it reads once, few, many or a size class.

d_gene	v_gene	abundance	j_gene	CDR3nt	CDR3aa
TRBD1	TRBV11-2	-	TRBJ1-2	TGTGCCAGCAGCCGAGGGACAGGGAACTATGGCTACACCTTC	CASSRGTGNYGYTF
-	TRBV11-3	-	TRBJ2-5	TGTGCCAGCAGCCCTATCGGGGCCCCGGAGACCCAGTACTTC	CASSPIGAPETQYF
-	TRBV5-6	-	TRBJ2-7	TGTGCCAGCAGCTTTCAGACAGGGAGGTTAGAGCGGCAGTACTTC	CASSFQTGRLERQYF
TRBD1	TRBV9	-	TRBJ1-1	TGTGCCAGCAGCGTACAAATTTGGACAGGCGCGGAGAGTGTGAACACTGAAGCTTTCTTT	CASSVQIWTGAESVNTEAFF
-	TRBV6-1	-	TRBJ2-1	TGTGCCAGCAGTGAGTCTTGGGGGGCCCAGGGGCAGTTCTTC	CASSESWGAQGQFF
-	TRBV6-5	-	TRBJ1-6	TGTGCCAGCAGTTACAGGGACCTTAATTCACCCCTCCACTTT	CASSYRDLNSPLHF
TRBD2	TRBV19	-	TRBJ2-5	TGTGCCAGTCAACTAGCGGGGGGTGAGACCCAGTACTTC	CASQLAGGETQYF
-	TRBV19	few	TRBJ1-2	TGTGCCAGTAGTAGACGACAGGCCCCGATAGGCTACACCTTC	CASSRRQAPIGYTF
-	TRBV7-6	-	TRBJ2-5	TGTGCCAGCAGCTTAGGGGGAGCGCGGTCCCCGGAGCAAGAGACCCAGTACTTC	CASSLGGARSPEQETQYF
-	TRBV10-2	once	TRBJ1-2	TGCGCCAGCAGTGAGTCGGTGGGGGCGGGAGGCTACACCTTC	CASSESVGAGGYTF
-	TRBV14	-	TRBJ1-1	TGTGCCAGCAGCCAAGTCCTGGGAAGCGGGGGAGCTGAAGCTTTCTTT	CASSQVLGSGGAEAFF
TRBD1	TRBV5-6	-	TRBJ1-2	TGTGCCAGCAGCTTGACAGGGGAGGGCTATGGCTACACCTTC	CASSLTGEGYGYTF
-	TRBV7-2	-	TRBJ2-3	TGTGCCAGCAGCTTAAGTCCAGCGGACCGCACAGATACGCAGTATTTT	CASSLSPADRTDTQYF
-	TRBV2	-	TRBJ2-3	TGTGCCAGCAGTGCCCTAGTGGGTAGCACAGATACGCAGTATTTT	CASSALVGSTDTQYF
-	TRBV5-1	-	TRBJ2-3	TGCGCCAGCACCCCATTTTGGGGCGAGGGCACAGATACGCAGTATTTT	CASTPFWGEGTDTQYF
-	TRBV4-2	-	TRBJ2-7	TGTGCCAGCAGCCAAGATGGGTCTCCGGGTACCTACGAGCAGTACTTC	CASSQDGSPGTYEQYF
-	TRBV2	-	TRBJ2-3	TGTGCCAGCAACCGGGAGCTTGGCACAGATACGCAGTATTTT	CASNRELGTDTQYF
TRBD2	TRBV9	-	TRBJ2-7	TGTGCCAGCAGCCCCCGACTAGCAGGGTACGAGCAGTACTTC	CASSPRLAGYEQYF
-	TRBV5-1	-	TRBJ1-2	TGCGCCAGCAGCCCCCCGGGGGCCTCGGGAGGCTACACCTTC	CASSPPGASGGYTF
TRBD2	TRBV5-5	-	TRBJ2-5	TGTGCCAGCAGCTTGGAGGGAACGGGGGGCCAAGAGACCCAGTACTTC	CASSLEGTGGQETQYF
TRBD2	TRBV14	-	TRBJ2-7	TGTGCCAGCAGCCAAGTGGGGGGGAGGGACGAGCAGTACTTC	CASSQVGGRDEQYF
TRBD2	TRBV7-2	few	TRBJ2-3	TGTGCCAGCAGCTTAGCGGGACTAGCGACAGATACGCAGTATTTT	CASSLAGLATDTQYF
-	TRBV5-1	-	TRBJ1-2	TGCGCCAGCAGGATCAGGGACGCGGGCGGCTACACCTTC	CASRIRDAGGYTF
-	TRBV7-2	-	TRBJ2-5	TGTGCCAGCAGTCCCTTCGGGACCCAGTACTTC	CASSPFGTQYF
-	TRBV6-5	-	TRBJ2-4	TGTGCCAGCAGTTTCGCAGGGAGTGGGGCCAAAAACATTCAGTACTTC	CASSFAGSGAKNIQYF
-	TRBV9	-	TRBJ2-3	TGTGCCAGCAGCGAGCCAGGGGATACGCAGTATTTT	CASSEPGDTQYF
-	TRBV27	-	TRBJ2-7	TGTGCCAGCAGTTTATCCCCAGGGCTCTACGAGCAGTACTTC	CASSLSPGLYEQYF
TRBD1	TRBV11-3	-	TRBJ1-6	TGTGCCAGCAGCCCCCAGGACAGGGCCGCCTATAATTCACCCCTCCACTTT	CASSPQDRAAYNSPLHF
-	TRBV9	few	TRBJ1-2	TGTGCCAGCAGCGGCGCCAGTGGGGGCCGAGCTAACTATGGCTACACCTTC	CASSGASGGRANYGYTF
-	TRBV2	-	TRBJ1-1	TGTGCCAGCAGAACCGGGACCCGGTCTGAAGCTTTCTTT	CASRTGTRSEAFF
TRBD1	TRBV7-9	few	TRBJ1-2	TGTGCCAGCAGCTTCAGCCAGGGGGCAGGGAGCTACACCTTC	CASSFSQGAGSYTF
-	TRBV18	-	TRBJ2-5	TGTGCCAGCTCACCCGACAGAGAGACCCAGTACTTC	CASSPDRETQYF
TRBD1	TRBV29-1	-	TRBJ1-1	TGCAGCGTTGTAGGTATTTGGACAGGGGATTTCATCGACAGGAGTATGAACACTGAAGCTTTCTTT	CSVVGIWTGDFIDRSMNTEAFF
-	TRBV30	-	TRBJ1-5	TGTGCCTGGAGTCTTCAGGACAATCAGCCCCAGCATTTT	CAWSLQDNQPQHF
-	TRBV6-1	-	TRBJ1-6	TGTGCCAGCAGGGACGTGGGGGAAGGTTCACCCCTCCACTTT	CASRDVGEGSPLHF
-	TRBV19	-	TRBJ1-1	TGTGCCAGTAGTATGCGGGGGGTGGGCACTGAAGCTTTCTTT	CASSMRGVGTEAFF
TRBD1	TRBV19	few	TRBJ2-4	TGTGCCAGTAGTACTTCCCGGGACAGGGGAAACATTCAGTACTTC	CASSTSRDRGNIQYF
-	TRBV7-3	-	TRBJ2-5	TGTGCCAGCAGCTCGGTCCCCCAAGAGACCCAGTACTTC	CASSSVPQETQYF